The clone carrying this TCR beta chain was observed a handful of times. These data belong to a study of T cells in Graves' hyperthyroidism and ophthalmopathy. Amplification yielded TCR beta CDR3 regions, with RNA transcripts as the source. With the HTBI primer set, the TCR CDR3 went through a first round of RT-PCR. Using its own MiXCR run on the multiplex PCR reads, TCRdb lists one record per CDR3 protein. The sample lists 400,000 to 500,000 distinct CDR3 sequences, around 15% occurring once. The sequence derives from a man between 18 and 29 years old with Graves' ophthalmopathy. The sample was blood.

The chain's CDR3 is CATSRENLNNSPLHF. The CDR3 bases are TGTGCCACCAGCAGAGAGAACCTTAATAATTCACCCCTCCACTTT. The chain is built from TRBV15 and TRBJ1-6; D unclear. V lost 0 bases and J lost 5, with 8 bases in between. The CDR3 sequence is 15 residues long. Germline CDR1 reads LNHNV; CDR2 reads YYDKDF (reference sequence). Using reference TRBV15 and TRBJ1-6 for the parts outside the CDR3, the full variable domain is DAMVIQNPRYQVTQFGKPVTLSCSQTLNHNVMYWYQQKSSQAPKLLFHYYDKDFNNEADTPDNFQSRRPNTSFCFLDIRSPGLGDTAMYLCATSRENLNNSPLHFGNGTRLTVT.